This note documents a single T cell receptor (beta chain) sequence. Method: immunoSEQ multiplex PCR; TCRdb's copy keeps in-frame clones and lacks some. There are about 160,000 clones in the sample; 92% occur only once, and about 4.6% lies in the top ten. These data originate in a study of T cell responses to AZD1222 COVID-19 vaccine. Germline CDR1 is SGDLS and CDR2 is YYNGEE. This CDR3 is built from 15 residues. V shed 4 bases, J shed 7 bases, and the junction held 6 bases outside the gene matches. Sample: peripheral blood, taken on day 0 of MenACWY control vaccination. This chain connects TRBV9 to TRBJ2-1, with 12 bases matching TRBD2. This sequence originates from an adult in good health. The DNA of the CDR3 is TGTGCCAGCAGCCGCGGACTAGCGGGACAAAATGAGCAGTTCTTC. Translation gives CASSRGLAGQNEQFF. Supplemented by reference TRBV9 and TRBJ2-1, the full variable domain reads DSGVTQTPKHLITATGQRVTLRCSPRSGDLSVYWYQQSLDQGLQFLIQYYNGEERAKGNILERFSAQQFPDLHSELNLSSLELGDSALYFCASSRGLAGQNEQFFGPGTRLTVL.